The clone carrying this T cell receptor (beta chain) was detected many times. Its antigen is as yet unknown. MiXCR, run by TCRdb on the reads, gives a single entry per CDR3 protein. Of around 530,000 distinct CDR3 sequences listed, approximately 15% are singletons. The source of the sample is a study of T cell repertoires in cytomegalovirus infection. Looking at the study overall: Evidence of both CMV infection and a matching HLA type came from public TCR beta signatures.

Study outcomes and limitations: There were carriers of CMV plus the relevant HLA, and cumulative public TCR beta family frequency identified them. HLA-C-restricted CMV clonotypes gave the most frequent clonotype in two of eight donors.

The V and J ends lost 1 base and 2 bases respectively, with 11 bases between them. Germline loops: CDR1 SGHAT, CDR2 FQNNGV. This CDR3 comprises 15 residues. The sample was CD8+ T cells from PBMCs. This TCR derives from a human donor in good health (CMV status not recorded). Some clones in this sample may be carry-over from other donors' samples. This chain joins TRBV11-2 and TRBJ1-1; D might be TRBD1 (6 bases). The CDR3 here is CASSLVKGGNTEAFF. The DNA for the CDR3 is TGTGCCAGCAGCTTAGTAAAGGGGGGAAACACTGAAGCTTTCTTT.